A selection of T cell receptor beta chains follows, all from one sample in a study of OX40 agonist ivuxolimab in advanced cancers. Data came from immunoSEQ multiplex PCR; TCRdb stores just in-frame clones and leaves some out. The data contain roughly 100,000 clones, roughly 93% of them singletons. The specimen was CD4+ or CD8+ T cells sorted from blood, collected in a trial of the OX40 agonist ivuxolimab. The source of these receptors is an adult with an advanced solid tumor such as melanoma, head and neck, liver or kidney cancer. The CDR3 runs from the conserved cysteine through the conserved F or W. Fields, in order: D gene, J gene, clone size, V gene, CDR3 DNA, CDR3 protein. D genes are given only for firm matches. A row's size may be missing; if present it is once, few, many or a size class.

D gene: .; J gene: TRBJ2-1; clone size: .; V gene: TRBV14; CDR3 DNA: TGTGCCAGCAAAAGGCTAGGGAACAATGAGCAGTTCTTC; CDR3 protein: CASKRLGNNEQFF
D gene: .; J gene: TRBJ2-1; clone size: .; V gene: TRBV9; CDR3 DNA: TGTGCCAGCAGCACGAGGACAAGCTCCTACAATGAGCAGTTCTTC; CDR3 protein: CASSTRTSSYNEQFF
D gene: .; J gene: TRBJ2-3; clone size: .; V gene: TRBV6-1; CDR3 DNA: TGTGCCAGCACCCTCTTAGGAGATACGCAGTATTTT; CDR3 protein: CASTLLGDTQYF
D gene: .; J gene: TRBJ2-5; clone size: .; V gene: TRBV11-3; CDR3 DNA: TGTGCCAGCAGCTTAGAGATGACAGAAGAAGAGACCCAGTACTTC; CDR3 protein: CASSLEMTEEETQYF
D gene: TRBD1; J gene: TRBJ2-7; clone size: .; V gene: TRBV25-1; CDR3 DNA: TGTGCCAGCAAACCCCGACAGGGGTTCTACGAGCAGTACTTC; CDR3 protein: CASKPRQGFYEQYF
D gene: .; J gene: TRBJ1-5; clone size: .; V gene: TRBV6-6; CDR3 DNA: TGTGCCAGCAGTTACTCCACAGGGTATAGCAATCAGCCCCAGCATTTT; CDR3 protein: CASSYSTGYSNQPQHF
D gene: .; J gene: TRBJ1-1; clone size: .; V gene: TRBV6-5; CDR3 DNA: TGTGCCAGCAGTTATGGTGAAGCTTTCTTT; CDR3 protein: CASSYGEAFF
D gene: .; J gene: TRBJ2-3; clone size: .; V gene: TRBV7-2; CDR3 DNA: TGTGCCAGCAGCTTAGCGGCGATCACAGATACGCAGTATTTT; CDR3 protein: CASSLAAITDTQYF
D gene: .; J gene: TRBJ2-1; clone size: .; V gene: TRBV7-8; CDR3 DNA: TGTGCCAGCAGCTTAGTTGGTGGAGAGCAGTTCTTC; CDR3 protein: CASSLVGGEQFF
D gene: TRBD2; J gene: TRBJ2-1; clone size: .; V gene: TRBV2; CDR3 DNA: TGTGCCAGCAGCGCGGAGCGGGGCGGGTACAATGAGCAGTTCTTC; CDR3 protein: CASSAERGGYNEQFF
D gene: .; J gene: TRBJ1-2; clone size: .; V gene: TRBV5-1; CDR3 DNA: TGCGCCAGCAGCCCCTACCCGCAGGGGAACTATGGCTACACCTTC; CDR3 protein: CASSPYPQGNYGYTF
D gene: .; J gene: TRBJ2-3; clone size: .; V gene: TRBV7-3; CDR3 DNA: TGTGCCAGCAGCGATATTGGGGATCAAGCGGACCAAGATACGCAGTATTTT; CDR3 protein: CASSDIGDQADQDTQYF
D gene: TRBD2; J gene: TRBJ2-1; clone size: .; V gene: TRBV28; CDR3 DNA: TGTGCCAGCAGTTTCTTAGCGGGGGGGCGCCCCCATGAGCAGTTCTTC; CDR3 protein: CASSFLAGGRPHEQFF
D gene: .; J gene: TRBJ2-5; clone size: .; V gene: TRBV6-1; CDR3 DNA: TGTGCCAGCAGTGGGAGTGGTGGGGGGACCGAGACCCAGTACTTC; CDR3 protein: CASSGSGGGTETQYF
D gene: .; J gene: TRBJ1-5; clone size: .; V gene: TRBV6-5; CDR3 DNA: TGTGCCAGCAGTTACTCCAGGACTAGCAATCAGCCCCAGCATTTT; CDR3 protein: CASSYSRTSNQPQHF
D gene: .; J gene: TRBJ1-2; clone size: .; V gene: TRBV6-5; CDR3 DNA: TGTGCCAGCAGGCGGGGGGGTGGCTACACCTTC; CDR3 protein: CASRRGGGYTF
D gene: .; J gene: TRBJ1-2; clone size: .; V gene: TRBV4-1; CDR3 DNA: TGCGCCAGCAGCCCAAAAGAGGGAACCCCATCCGGGACGTGGGACTATGGCTACACCTTC; CDR3 protein: CASSPKEGTPSGTWDYGYTF
D gene: .; J gene: TRBJ1-5; clone size: few; V gene: TRBV4-2; CDR3 DNA: TGTGCCAGCAGCCAACCCCCGGGGGACTCCCAGCATTTT; CDR3 protein: CASSQPPGDSQHF
D gene: TRBD1; J gene: TRBJ1-5; clone size: .; V gene: TRBV6-1; CDR3 DNA: TGTGCCAGCAGTGCTCAGACAGGGGGCCCCGATCAGCCCCAGCATTTT; CDR3 protein: CASSAQTGGPDQPQHF
D gene: .; J gene: TRBJ1-2; clone size: .; V gene: TRBV10-3; CDR3 DNA: TGTGCCATCAGTGTTAACTATGGCTACACCTTC; CDR3 protein: CAISVNYGYTF
D gene: .; J gene: TRBJ2-1; clone size: .; V gene: TRBV9; CDR3 DNA: TGTGCCAGCAGCGCCTTGTCCTTTTCGGGTATCTCCTACAATGAGCAGTTCTTC; CDR3 protein: CASSALSFSGISYNEQFF
D gene: TRBD1; J gene: TRBJ2-3; clone size: .; V gene: TRBV30; CDR3 DNA: TGTGCCTGGAGTGTACCGGGACAGGGGACAGATACGCAGTATTTT; CDR3 protein: CAWSVPGQGTDTQYF
D gene: .; J gene: TRBJ2-3; clone size: .; V gene: TRBV6-5; CDR3 DNA: TGTGCCAGCAGTTACTCGGGTAGGGGGGCGCAGTATTTT; CDR3 protein: CASSYSGRGAQYF
D gene: .; J gene: TRBJ1-5; clone size: .; V gene: TRBV6-6; CDR3 DNA: TGTGCCAGCAGGTCCCCGGGGGAGCCCCAGCATTTT; CDR3 protein: CASRSPGEPQHF
D gene: TRBD2; J gene: TRBJ2-7; clone size: .; V gene: TRBV6-6; CDR3 DNA: TGTGCCAGCAGACAACTAGCGGGGTACGAGCAGTACTTC; CDR3 protein: CASRQLAGYEQYF
D gene: .; J gene: TRBJ1-1; clone size: .; V gene: TRBV7-2; CDR3 DNA: TGTGCCAGCAGCCCCCGGCGTACGATCACTGAAGCTTTCTTT; CDR3 protein: CASSPRRTITEAFF
D gene: .; J gene: TRBJ1-6; clone size: few; V gene: TRBV11-2; CDR3 DNA: TGTGCCAGCAGCACAGGGTATGAGACACCCCTCCACTTT; CDR3 protein: CASSTGYETPLHF
D gene: TRBD1; J gene: TRBJ2-5; clone size: .; V gene: TRBV5-1; CDR3 DNA: TGCGCCAGCAGCTTGCTCACAGGGGGAGTGGAGACCCAGTACTTC; CDR3 protein: CASSLLTGGVETQYF
D gene: .; J gene: TRBJ2-3; clone size: .; V gene: TRBV7-9; CDR3 DNA: TGTGCCACCCCTCTTAGGTCCGGGAGCTTGGATACGCAGTATTTT; CDR3 protein: CATPLRSGSLDTQYF
D gene: TRBD1; J gene: TRBJ1-2; clone size: .; V gene: TRBV6-6; CDR3 DNA: TGTGCCAGCAGCTCGGGACAGTTCTATGGCTACACCTTC; CDR3 protein: CASSSGQFYGYTF
D gene: .; J gene: TRBJ1-1; clone size: .; V gene: TRBV5-4; CDR3 DNA: TGTGCCAGCAGCTTTTCGAACACTGAAGCTTTCTTT; CDR3 protein: CASSFSNTEAFF
D gene: .; J gene: TRBJ1-1; clone size: .; V gene: TRBV10-3; CDR3 DNA: TGTGCCATCAGTGACAGATTCAGGCTGTCTGAAGCTTTCTTT; CDR3 protein: CAISDRFRLSEAFF
D gene: .; J gene: TRBJ1-4; clone size: .; V gene: TRBV4-1; CDR3 DNA: TGCGCCAGCAGCCTACCGCCGGCCAGACCAACTAATGAAAAACTGTTTTTT; CDR3 protein: CASSLPPARPTNEKLFF
D gene: .; J gene: TRBJ1-1; clone size: .; V gene: TRBV27; CDR3 DNA: TGTGCCAGCAGTTTACTCCGGGGGGCCACTGAAGCTTTCTTT; CDR3 protein: CASSLLRGATEAFF
D gene: .; J gene: TRBJ2-5; clone size: once; V gene: TRBV30; CDR3 DNA: TGTGCCTGGGCAGGTTCACAGTGGGAGACCCAGTACTTC; CDR3 protein: CAWAGSQWETQYF
D gene: .; J gene: TRBJ2-1; clone size: .; V gene: TRBV29-1; CDR3 DNA: TGCAGCGTTGAAGATGGGCTTGTCCGAGGGAATGAGCAGTTCTTC; CDR3 protein: CSVEDGLVRGNEQFF
D gene: TRBD2; J gene: TRBJ2-7; clone size: .; V gene: TRBV9; CDR3 DNA: TGTGCCAGCAGCGTAACTAGCGGGGGGTTCCACGAGCAGTACTTC; CDR3 protein: CASSVTSGGFHEQYF
D gene: .; J gene: TRBJ1-5; clone size: .; V gene: TRBV6-5; CDR3 DNA: TGTGCCAGCAGTACTAGCAATCAGCCCCAGCATTTT; CDR3 protein: CASSTSNQPQHF
D gene: .; J gene: TRBJ2-5; clone size: .; V gene: TRBV2; CDR3 DNA: TGTGCCAGCAGTGTCGGGCTAGCTAGGGAGACCCAGTACTTC; CDR3 protein: CASSVGLARETQYF
D gene: TRBD1; J gene: TRBJ1-2; clone size: few; V gene: TRBV5-4; CDR3 DNA: TGTGCCAGCAGCAGGACAGGGAACTATGGCTACACCTTC; CDR3 protein: CASSRTGNYGYTF
D gene: .; J gene: TRBJ2-5; clone size: .; V gene: TRBV28; CDR3 DNA: TGTGCCAGCAGCTCGGGGACGACGGAAGAGACCCAGTACTTC; CDR3 protein: CASSSGTTEETQYF
D gene: TRBD2; J gene: TRBJ2-5; clone size: .; V gene: TRBV25-1; CDR3 DNA: TGTGCCAGCAGTGGAGGCTGGGGGGGGAGGGAGACCCAGTACTTC; CDR3 protein: CASSGGWGGRETQYF
D gene: TRBD2; J gene: TRBJ2-5; clone size: few; V gene: TRBV6-6; CDR3 DNA: TGTGCCAGCATGACTACTAGCGGCCAAGAGACCCAGTACTTC; CDR3 protein: CASMTTSGQETQYF
D gene: TRBD2; J gene: TRBJ2-5; clone size: once; V gene: TRBV5-1; CDR3 DNA: TGCGCCAGCAGCTTACTAGCGGGAGGGTCGGAGGAGACCCAGTACTTC; CDR3 protein: CASSLLAGGSEETQYF
D gene: TRBD1; J gene: TRBJ2-7; clone size: .; V gene: TRBV19; CDR3 DNA: TGTGCCAGTAGTCCGGACAGGGTGGGTATCTACGAGCAGTACTTC; CDR3 protein: CASSPDRVGIYEQYF
D gene: .; J gene: TRBJ2-3; clone size: .; V gene: TRBV5-4; CDR3 DNA: TGTGCCAGCAGCCCCCTAAGCGGGAGCACAGATACGCAGTATTTT; CDR3 protein: CASSPLSGSTDTQYF
D gene: .; J gene: TRBJ2-2; clone size: .; V gene: TRBV29-1; CDR3 DNA: TGCGTTTCTAGGGGGGGGAACACCGGGGAGCTGTTTTTT; CDR3 protein: CVSRGGNTGELFF
D gene: .; J gene: TRBJ1-1; clone size: .; V gene: TRBV6-6; CDR3 DNA: TGTGCCAGCAGTTACGGGGTGAGCACTGAAGCTTTCTTT; CDR3 protein: CASSYGVSTEAFF
D gene: .; J gene: TRBJ1-5; clone size: once; V gene: TRBV28; CDR3 DNA: TGTGCCAGCAGTCCAAGCAGGCGTAGCAATCAGCCCCAGCATTTT; CDR3 protein: CASSPSRRSNQPQHF
D gene: TRBD1; J gene: TRBJ2-7; clone size: .; V gene: TRBV18; CDR3 DNA: TGTGCCAGCTCAAAGACAGGGGCCAACTACGAGCAGTACTTC; CDR3 protein: CASSKTGANYEQYF
D gene: .; J gene: TRBJ2-3; clone size: .; V gene: TRBV4-1; CDR3 DNA: TGCGCCAGCAGCCTCTTGGATACGCAGTATTTT; CDR3 protein: CASSLLDTQYF
D gene: .; J gene: TRBJ1-1; clone size: .; V gene: TRBV6-6; CDR3 DNA: TGTGCCAGCAGTCCGACCTTTGGCCAGGAGAACACTGAAGCTTTCTTT; CDR3 protein: CASSPTFGQENTEAFF
D gene: TRBD1; J gene: TRBJ1-4; clone size: .; V gene: TRBV9; CDR3 DNA: TGTGCCAGCAGCGTAATGGGGGGACAGCTTAATGAAAAACTGTTTTTT; CDR3 protein: CASSVMGGQLNEKLFF
D gene: TRBD2; J gene: TRBJ2-3; clone size: .; V gene: TRBV18; CDR3 DNA: TGTGCCAGCTCACCAACGGGGGGGGGCACAGATACGCAGTATTTT; CDR3 protein: CASSPTGGGTDTQYF
D gene: .; J gene: TRBJ1-1; clone size: .; V gene: TRBV2; CDR3 DNA: TGTGCCAGCAGACGAAGCTGGAACACTGAAGCTTTCTTT; CDR3 protein: CASRRSWNTEAFF